This is a list of T cell receptor beta chains from one sample in a study of T cell responses to AZD1222 COVID-19 vaccine. Measured with immunoSEQ multiplex PCR; TCRdb has only the in-frame clones, and not every one. Of about 120,000 clones in the sample, 92% were seen once. Material: peripheral blood, obtained 28 days after the second AZD1222 dose. All receptors come from an adult who received the AZD1222 COVID-19 vaccine. Each CDR3 is given with its conserved first and last residue. The D gene is left open where the match is weak.

d_gene	j_gene	v_gene	CDR3aa	CDR3nt
.	TRBJ1-2	TRBV20-1	CSASNRELNGYTF	TGCAGTGCTAGTAACAGGGAGTTGAATGGCTACACCTTC
TRBD1	TRBJ1-1	TRBV27	CASSSWTGVPMNTEAFF	TGTGCCAGCAGTTCCTGGACAGGGGTTCCCATGAACACTGAAGCTTTCTTT
.	TRBJ2-1	TRBV18	CASSEYGGEQFF	TGTGCCAGCTCAGAATACGGGGGTGAGCAGTTCTTC
TRBD2	TRBJ2-7	TRBV7-6	CASSLGLAGSQDHEQYF	TGTGCCAGCAGCTTAGGTCTAGCGGGATCTCAGGACCACGAGCAGTACTTC
.	TRBJ1-4	TRBV28	CASSLGGRTNEKLFF	TGTGCCAGCAGTTTAGGGGGTAGAACTAATGAAAAACTGTTTTTT
TRBD1	TRBJ1-1	TRBV30	CAWSGAWRGLNTEAFF	TGTGCCTGGAGTGGGGCGTGGAGGGGGCTAAACACTGAAGCTTTCTTT
TRBD2	TRBJ2-1	TRBV19	CASSPLYVRTPSGRNNEQFF	TGTGCCAGTAGTCCTTTATACGTCCGCACTCCTAGCGGGAGGAACAATGAGCAGTTCTTC
.	TRBJ1-1	TRBV27	CASSSGNTEAFF	TGTGCCAGCAGTTCAGGGAACACTGAAGCTTTCTTT
.	TRBJ2-3	TRBV29-1	CSVTWGSTDTQYF	TGCAGCGTCACTTGGGGCTCGACAGATACGCAGTATTTT
TRBD1	TRBJ2-7	TRBV27	CASSLTPGTGYEQYF	TGTGCCAGCAGTTTGACCCCCGGGACAGGCTACGAGCAGTACTTC
.	TRBJ2-1	TRBV27	CASSPRSGGQTNEQFF	TGTGCCAGCAGTCCTAGATCCGGGGGACAGACTAATGAGCAGTTCTTC